Listed below are T cell receptor beta chains from one sample, sequenced in a study of T cell responses to AZD1222 COVID-19 vaccine. This table comes from immunoSEQ multiplex PCR, and its TCRdb copy is limited to in-frame clones, with some not included. The table lists roughly 130,000 clones, about 90% of them singletons. This specimen was peripheral blood, taken on day 0 of AZD1222 vaccination. The source is an adult in good health. The CDR3 runs from the conserved cysteine through the conserved F or W. Each record gives: V gene, J gene, clone size, D gene, CDR3 protein, CDR3 DNA. A D gene is named only where the DNA matches it firmly. Size is stated for part of the rows, as once, few or many counts, or as a class when the clone is expanded.

V gene: TRBV2; J gene: TRBJ2-7; clone size: -; D gene: -; CDR3 protein: CASRRDGIYEQYF; CDR3 DNA: TGTGCCAGCAGGCGGGACGGAATCTACGAGCAGTACTTC
V gene: TRBV11-1; J gene: TRBJ2-5; clone size: -; D gene: TRBD1; CDR3 protein: CASSFAGTGQETQYF; CDR3 DNA: TGTGCCAGCAGCTTCGCGGGGACAGGGCAAGAGACCCAGTACTTC
V gene: TRBV7-8; J gene: TRBJ2-1; clone size: -; D gene: -; CDR3 protein: CASSLTNEQFF; CDR3 DNA: TGTGCCAGCAGCTTAACCAATGAGCAGTTCTTC
V gene: TRBV11-2; J gene: TRBJ2-1; clone size: -; D gene: -; CDR3 protein: CASSLGQHNEQFF; CDR3 DNA: TGTGCCAGCAGCTTAGGGCAGCACAATGAGCAGTTCTTC
V gene: TRBV10-3; J gene: TRBJ2-5; clone size: once; D gene: -; CDR3 protein: CAISGYQQETQYF; CDR3 DNA: TGTGCCATCAGTGGTTACCAGCAAGAGACCCAGTACTTC
V gene: TRBV6-5; J gene: TRBJ1-5; clone size: once; D gene: TRBD1; CDR3 protein: CATLQTGGQPQHF; CDR3 DNA: TGTGCCACCCTCCAGACAGGGGGACAGCCCCAGCATTTT
V gene: TRBV7-2; J gene: TRBJ2-1; clone size: -; D gene: -; CDR3 protein: CASSSGINNEQFF; CDR3 DNA: TGTGCCAGCAGCTCAGGTATCAACAATGAGCAGTTCTTC
V gene: TRBV5-1; J gene: TRBJ1-4; clone size: -; D gene: -; CDR3 protein: CASSREDGSNEKLFF; CDR3 DNA: TGCGCCAGCAGCAGGGAGGATGGTTCTAATGAAAAACTGTTTTTT
V gene: TRBV4-3; J gene: TRBJ2-3; clone size: once; D gene: -; CDR3 protein: CASSQATPGRSTDTQYF; CDR3 DNA: TGCGCCAGCAGCCAAGCAACTCCCGGACGGAGCACAGATACGCAGTATTTT
V gene: TRBV18; J gene: TRBJ2-1; clone size: -; D gene: -; CDR3 protein: CASSPIAANYNEQFF; CDR3 DNA: TGTGCCAGCTCACCAATAGCGGCGAATTACAATGAGCAGTTCTTC
V gene: TRBV15; J gene: TRBJ2-3; clone size: -; D gene: -; CDR3 protein: CATSPTTSLDTQYF; CDR3 DNA: TGTGCCACCAGCCCCACGACCTCCCTAGATACGCAGTATTTT
V gene: TRBV6-5; J gene: TRBJ1-5; clone size: -; D gene: TRBD1; CDR3 protein: CASSRDRDQPQHF; CDR3 DNA: TGTGCCAGCAGCCGGGACAGAGATCAGCCCCAGCATTTT
V gene: TRBV7-9; J gene: TRBJ2-1; clone size: -; D gene: -; CDR3 protein: CASTPPGINEQFF; CDR3 DNA: TGTGCCAGCACCCCTCCCGGGATTAATGAGCAGTTCTTC
V gene: TRBV4-2; J gene: TRBJ2-5; clone size: -; D gene: -; CDR3 protein: CASSHYREGGETQYF; CDR3 DNA: TGTGCCAGCAGCCACTACCGGGAAGGGGGAGAGACCCAGTACTTC
V gene: TRBV25-1; J gene: TRBJ2-1; clone size: -; D gene: -; CDR3 protein: CASSESPPNNEQFF; CDR3 DNA: TGTGCCAGCAGTGAATCCCCCCCTAACAATGAGCAGTTCTTC
V gene: TRBV19; J gene: TRBJ1-6; clone size: -; D gene: TRBD1; CDR3 protein: CASSILRRQGGDSPLHF; CDR3 DNA: TGTGCCAGTAGTATACTCCGAAGACAGGGGGGAGATTCACCCCTCCACTTT
V gene: TRBV29-1; J gene: TRBJ1-2; clone size: -; D gene: TRBD1; CDR3 protein: CSVGDRGGSGYTF; CDR3 DNA: TGCAGCGTAGGGGACAGGGGCGGCTCTGGCTACACCTTC
V gene: TRBV4-2; J gene: TRBJ1-6; clone size: -; D gene: TRBD1; CDR3 protein: CASSQVRISGQGASYNSPLHF; CDR3 DNA: TGTGCCAGCAGCCAAGTCAGAATTTCGGGACAGGGGGCCTCCTATAATTCACCCCTCCACTTT
V gene: TRBV6-5; J gene: TRBJ2-3; clone size: -; D gene: -; CDR3 protein: CASRQRVSTDTQYF; CDR3 DNA: TGTGCCAGCAGACAACGTGTAAGCACAGATACGCAGTATTTT
V gene: TRBV6-2/TRBV6-3; J gene: TRBJ2-1; clone size: -; D gene: -; CDR3 protein: CASSTRGRGPGNEQFF; CDR3 DNA: TGTGCCAGCAGTACCCGTGGGCGGGGCCCGGGTAATGAGCAGTTCTTC
V gene: TRBV7-2; J gene: TRBJ1-6; clone size: -; D gene: TRBD1; CDR3 protein: CASSLTGGTSPLHF; CDR3 DNA: TGTGCCAGCAGCTTGACAGGGGGTACTTCACCCCTCCACTTT
V gene: TRBV5-1; J gene: TRBJ1-1; clone size: -; D gene: -; CDR3 protein: CASSLTAVSEAFF; CDR3 DNA: TGCGCCAGCAGCTTGACGGCAGTATCTGAAGCTTTCTTT
V gene: TRBV10-3; J gene: TRBJ2-1; clone size: once; D gene: TRBD1; CDR3 protein: CAIRGGQELYNEQFF; CDR3 DNA: TGTGCCATCAGGGGTGGACAGGAACTCTACAATGAGCAGTTCTTC
V gene: TRBV5-1; J gene: TRBJ2-7; clone size: -; D gene: -; CDR3 protein: CASSLGQLYEQYF; CDR3 DNA: TGCGCCAGCAGCTTGGGCCAGCTCTACGAGCAGTACTTC
V gene: TRBV7-2; J gene: TRBJ1-2; clone size: -; D gene: -; CDR3 protein: CASSLGMGGYTF; CDR3 DNA: TGTGCCAGCAGCTTAGGGATGGGCGGCTACACCTTC
V gene: TRBV11-3; J gene: TRBJ1-6; clone size: -; D gene: -; CDR3 protein: CASSFDSDSPLHF; CDR3 DNA: TGTGCCAGCAGCTTTGACAGCGATTCACCCCTCCACTTT
V gene: TRBV10-3; J gene: TRBJ2-2; clone size: -; D gene: -; CDR3 protein: CAISETGAGELFF; CDR3 DNA: TGTGCCATCAGTGAAACCGGGGCCGGGGAGCTGTTTTTT
V gene: TRBV9; J gene: TRBJ1-6; clone size: -; D gene: -; CDR3 protein: CASSVMALSGSPLHF; CDR3 DNA: TGTGCCAGCAGCGTTATGGCCCTATCAGGGTCACCCCTCCACTTT
V gene: TRBV13; J gene: TRBJ1-3; clone size: -; D gene: -; CDR3 protein: CASSLGGSGNTIYF; CDR3 DNA: TGTGCCAGCAGCTTAGGAGGCTCTGGAAACACCATATATTTT
V gene: TRBV7-2; J gene: TRBJ1-2; clone size: -; D gene: -; CDR3 protein: CASSLAGNYGYTF; CDR3 DNA: TGTGCCAGCAGCCTTGCAGGGAACTATGGCTACACCTTC
V gene: TRBV5-6; J gene: TRBJ1-3; clone size: -; D gene: -; CDR3 protein: CASWGQGFSGNTIYF; CDR3 DNA: TGTGCCAGCTGGGGGCAGGGCTTCTCTGGAAACACCATATATTTT
V gene: TRBV7-2; J gene: TRBJ2-7; clone size: -; D gene: TRBD2; CDR3 protein: CASSLGLGGGREQYF; CDR3 DNA: TGTGCCAGCAGCCTCGGGCTGGGCGGGGGTCGAGAGCAGTACTTC
V gene: TRBV3-1/TRBV3-2; J gene: TRBJ2-1; clone size: -; D gene: -; CDR3 protein: CASSQEPRPTGNDEQFF; CDR3 DNA: TGTGCCAGCAGCCAGGAGCCCCGGCCGACCGGGAACGATGAGCAGTTCTTC
V gene: TRBV6-2/TRBV6-3; J gene: TRBJ2-5; clone size: -; D gene: TRBD2; CDR3 protein: CASSWTSGEGKTQYF; CDR3 DNA: TGTGCCAGCAGTTGGACTAGCGGGGAAGGAAAGACCCAGTACTTC
V gene: TRBV2; J gene: TRBJ1-4; clone size: -; D gene: -; CDR3 protein: CASTPIRANEKLFF; CDR3 DNA: TGTGCCAGCACCCCGATTAGGGCTAATGAAAAACTGTTTTTT
V gene: TRBV12-5; J gene: TRBJ1-1; clone size: once; D gene: TRBD1; CDR3 protein: CASGLRPGTGGRMNTEAFF; CDR3 DNA: TGTGCTAGTGGTTTGCGTCCCGGGACAGGGGGACGCATGAACACTGAAGCTTTCTTT
V gene: TRBV15; J gene: TRBJ1-1; clone size: -; D gene: -; CDR3 protein: CATSRSQGMNTEAFF; CDR3 DNA: TGTGCCACCAGCAGAAGTCAGGGGATGAACACTGAAGCTTTCTTT
V gene: TRBV15; J gene: TRBJ1-5; clone size: -; D gene: TRBD1; CDR3 protein: CATSRRTGEFSNQPQHF; CDR3 DNA: TGTGCCACCAGCAGACGGACAGGGGAATTTAGCAATCAGCCCCAGCATTTT
V gene: TRBV5-1; J gene: TRBJ1-4; clone size: -; D gene: -; CDR3 protein: CASSPRLQGPTNEKLFF; CDR3 DNA: TGCGCCAGCAGCCCACGACTACAGGGCCCAACTAATGAAAAACTGTTTTTT
V gene: TRBV12-3/TRBV12-4; J gene: TRBJ1-2; clone size: -; D gene: -; CDR3 protein: CASSQWGSYGYTF; CDR3 DNA: TGTGCCAGCAGTCAGTGGGGGTCCTATGGCTACACCTTC
V gene: TRBV6-5; J gene: TRBJ1-1; clone size: -; D gene: -; CDR3 protein: CASSHGGRMNTEAFF; CDR3 DNA: TGTGCCAGCAGTCACGGGGGGCGAATGAACACTGAAGCTTTCTTT
V gene: TRBV19; J gene: TRBJ2-6; clone size: few; D gene: -; CDR3 protein: CASSTGANVLTF; CDR3 DNA: TGTGCCAGTAGTACTGGGGCCAACGTCCTGACTTTC
V gene: TRBV6-2/TRBV6-3; J gene: TRBJ2-2; clone size: many; D gene: -; CDR3 protein: CASSYLTDTGELFF; CDR3 DNA: TGTGCCAGCAGTTACCTGACAGACACCGGGGAGCTGTTTTTT
V gene: TRBV24-1; J gene: TRBJ2-3; clone size: -; D gene: TRBD1; CDR3 protein: CATSDLTRDSFTDTQYF; CDR3 DNA: TGTGCCACCAGTGATTTGACTAGGGACAGCTTCACAGATACGCAGTATTTT